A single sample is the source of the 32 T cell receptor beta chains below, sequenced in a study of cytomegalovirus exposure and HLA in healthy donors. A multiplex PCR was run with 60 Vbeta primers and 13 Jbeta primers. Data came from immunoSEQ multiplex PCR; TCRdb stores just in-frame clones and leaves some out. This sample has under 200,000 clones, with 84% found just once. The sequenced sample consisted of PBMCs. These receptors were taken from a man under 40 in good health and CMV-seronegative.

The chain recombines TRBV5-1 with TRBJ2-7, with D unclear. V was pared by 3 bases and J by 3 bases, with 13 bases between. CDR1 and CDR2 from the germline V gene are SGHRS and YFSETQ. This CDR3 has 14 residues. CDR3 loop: CASSSEVGLYEQYF. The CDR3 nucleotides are TGCGCCAGCAGCTCAGAGGTCGGTCTCTACGAGCAGTACTTC.

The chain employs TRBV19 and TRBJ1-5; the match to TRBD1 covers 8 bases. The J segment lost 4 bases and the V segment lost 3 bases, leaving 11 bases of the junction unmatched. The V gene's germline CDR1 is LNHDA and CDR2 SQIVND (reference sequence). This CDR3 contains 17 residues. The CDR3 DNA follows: TGTGCCAGTAGTATGTATGGACAGGGAATTACAAATCAGCCCCAGCATTTT. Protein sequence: CASSMYGQGITNQPQHF.

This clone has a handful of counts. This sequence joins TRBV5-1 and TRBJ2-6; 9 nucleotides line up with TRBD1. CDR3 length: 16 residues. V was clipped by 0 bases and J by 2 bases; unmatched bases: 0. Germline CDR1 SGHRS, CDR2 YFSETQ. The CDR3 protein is CASSLGDRAGANVLTF. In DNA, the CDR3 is TGCGCCAGCAGCTTGGGGGACAGGGCTGGGGCCAACGTCCTGACTTTC.

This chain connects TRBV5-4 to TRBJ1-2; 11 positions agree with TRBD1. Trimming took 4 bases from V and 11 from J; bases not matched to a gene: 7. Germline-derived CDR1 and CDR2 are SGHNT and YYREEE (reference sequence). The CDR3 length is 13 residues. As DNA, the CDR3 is TGTGCCAGCAGCCAAGGACAGGGGGCGCAGTACACCTTC. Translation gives CASSQGQGAQYTF.

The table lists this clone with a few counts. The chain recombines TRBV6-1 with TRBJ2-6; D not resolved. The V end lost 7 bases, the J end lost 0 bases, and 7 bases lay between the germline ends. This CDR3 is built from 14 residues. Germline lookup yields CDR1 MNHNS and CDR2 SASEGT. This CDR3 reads CASMAVSGANVLTF. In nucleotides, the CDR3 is TGTGCCAGCATGGCTGTCTCTGGGGCCAACGTCCTGACTTTC.

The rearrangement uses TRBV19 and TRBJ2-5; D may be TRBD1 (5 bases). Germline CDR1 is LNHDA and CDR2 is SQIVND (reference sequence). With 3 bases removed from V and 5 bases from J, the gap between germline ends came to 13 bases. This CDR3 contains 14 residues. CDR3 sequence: CASSIATGGETQYF. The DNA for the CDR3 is TGTGCCAGTAGTATCGCCACAGGTGGGGAGACCCAGTACTTC.

CDR3 sequence (DNA): TGTGCCAGCAGACCGGGACTAGCGGAAGAGACCCAGTACTTC. Residues: CASRPGLAEETQYF. The chain carries TRBV7-9 and TRBJ2-5, with TRBD2 identical over 11 bases. Trimming took 6 bases from V and 3 from J; bases not matched to a gene: 3. The CDR3 is 14 amino acids. The germline CDR1 and CDR2 sequences are SEHNR and FQNEAQ (reference sequence).

CDR3 bases: TGTGCCAGCAGCACAGGGGTAGGATACACTGAAGCTTTCTTT. Translation: CASSTGVGYTEAFF. The gene calls are TRBV28 and TRBJ1-1; 7 bases agree with TRBD1. Unmatched junction bases numbered 7, after V lost 6 bases and J lost 3 bases. The V gene's germline CDR1 is MDHEN and CDR2 SYDVKM. There are 14 residues in the CDR3.

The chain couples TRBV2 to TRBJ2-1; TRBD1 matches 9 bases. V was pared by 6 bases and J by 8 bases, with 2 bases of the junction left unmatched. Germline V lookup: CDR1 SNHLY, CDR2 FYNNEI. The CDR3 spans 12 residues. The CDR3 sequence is CASRNRGHEQFF. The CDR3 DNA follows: TGTGCCAGCAGGAACAGGGGGCATGAGCAGTTCTTC.

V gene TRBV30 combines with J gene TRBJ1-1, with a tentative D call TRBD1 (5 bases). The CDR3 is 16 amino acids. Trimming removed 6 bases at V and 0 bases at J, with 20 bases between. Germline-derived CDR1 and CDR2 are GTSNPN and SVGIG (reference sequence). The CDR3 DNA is TGTGCCTGTCGAAGAAACCCAGGGATTATGAACACTGAAGCTTTCTTT. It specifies CACRRNPGIMNTEAFF.

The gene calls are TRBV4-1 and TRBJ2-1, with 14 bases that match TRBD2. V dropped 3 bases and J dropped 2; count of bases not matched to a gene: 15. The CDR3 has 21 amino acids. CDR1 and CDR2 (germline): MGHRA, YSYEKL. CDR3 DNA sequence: TGCGCCAGCAGCCACTCGAACCGACTAGCGGGGGGGCCAGGGACCTACAATGAGCAGTTCTTC. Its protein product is CASSHSNRLAGGPGTYNEQFF.

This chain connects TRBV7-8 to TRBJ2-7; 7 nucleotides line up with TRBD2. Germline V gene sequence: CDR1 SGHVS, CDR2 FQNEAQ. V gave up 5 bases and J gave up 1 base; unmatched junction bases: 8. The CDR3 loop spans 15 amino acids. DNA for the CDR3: TGTGCCAGCAGCCCCGTCTTTAGCGGGTCCTACGAGCAGTACTTC. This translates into CASSPVFSGSYEQYF. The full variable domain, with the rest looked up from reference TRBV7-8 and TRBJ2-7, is GAGVSQSPRYKVAKRGQDVALRCDPISGHVSLFWYQQALGQGPEFLTYFQNEAQLDKSGLPSDRFFAERPEGSVSTLKIQRTQQEDSAVYLCASSPVFSGSYEQYFGPGTRLTVT.

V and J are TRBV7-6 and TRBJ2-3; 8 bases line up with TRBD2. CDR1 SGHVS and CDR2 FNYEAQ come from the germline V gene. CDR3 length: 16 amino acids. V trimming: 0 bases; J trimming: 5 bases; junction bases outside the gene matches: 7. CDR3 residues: CASSLAGGGRLDTQYF. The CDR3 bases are TGTGCCAGCAGCTTAGCCGGGGGGGGGCGCTTAGATACGCAGTATTTT.

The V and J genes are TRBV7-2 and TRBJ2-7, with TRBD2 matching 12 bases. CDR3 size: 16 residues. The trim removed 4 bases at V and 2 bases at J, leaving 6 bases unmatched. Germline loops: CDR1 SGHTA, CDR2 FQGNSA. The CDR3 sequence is CASSSRTSGKPYEQYF. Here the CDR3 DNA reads TGTGCCAGCAGCTCAAGGACTAGCGGGAAGCCCTACGAGCAGTACTTC.

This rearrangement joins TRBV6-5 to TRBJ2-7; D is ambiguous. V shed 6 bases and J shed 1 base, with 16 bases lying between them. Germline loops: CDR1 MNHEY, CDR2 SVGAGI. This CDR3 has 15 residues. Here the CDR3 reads CASRAHGVPSYEQYF. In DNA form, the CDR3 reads TGTGCCAGCAGAGCGCATGGTGTCCCTTCCTACGAGCAGTACTTC.

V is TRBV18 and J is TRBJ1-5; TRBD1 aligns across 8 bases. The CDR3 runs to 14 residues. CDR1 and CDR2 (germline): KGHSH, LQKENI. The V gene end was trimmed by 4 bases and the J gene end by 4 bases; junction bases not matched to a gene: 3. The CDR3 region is CASSRDRSNQPQHF. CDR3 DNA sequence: TGTGCCAGCTCACGGGACAGGAGTAATCAGCCCCAGCATTTT.

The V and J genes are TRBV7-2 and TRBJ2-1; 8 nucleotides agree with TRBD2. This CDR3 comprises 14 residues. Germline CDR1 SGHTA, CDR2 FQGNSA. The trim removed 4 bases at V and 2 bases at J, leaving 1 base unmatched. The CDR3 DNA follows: TGTGCCAGCAGCTCGGGACTAGCCTACAATGAGCAGTTCTTC. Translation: CASSSGLAYNEQFF.

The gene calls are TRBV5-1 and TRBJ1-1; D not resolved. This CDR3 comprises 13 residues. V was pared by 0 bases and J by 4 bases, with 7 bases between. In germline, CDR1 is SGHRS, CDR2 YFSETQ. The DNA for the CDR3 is TGCGCCAGCAGCTTGGTTGGCACCACTGAAGCTTTCTTT. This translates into CASSLVGTTEAFF.

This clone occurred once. CDR3 coding DNA: TGTGCCAGCAATCTTAGGGGGCAGTTGAATCAGCCCCAGCATTTT. Its translation is CASNLRGQLNQPQHF. The chain is built from TRBV6-1 and TRBJ1-5; 7 bases align to TRBD1. Germline V CDR1 and CDR2: MNHNS, SASEGT. This CDR3 spans 15 amino acids. The V and J ends lost 7 bases and 4 bases, in that order; junction bases with no gene match: 10.

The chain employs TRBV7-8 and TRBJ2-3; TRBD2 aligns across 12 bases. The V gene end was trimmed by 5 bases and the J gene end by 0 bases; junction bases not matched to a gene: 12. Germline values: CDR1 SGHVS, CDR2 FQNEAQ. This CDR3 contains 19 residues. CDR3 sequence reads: CASSHRGLAGGSSTDTQYF. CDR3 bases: TGTGCCAGCAGCCACAGGGGGCTAGCGGGAGGGAGTAGCACAGATACGCAGTATTTT.

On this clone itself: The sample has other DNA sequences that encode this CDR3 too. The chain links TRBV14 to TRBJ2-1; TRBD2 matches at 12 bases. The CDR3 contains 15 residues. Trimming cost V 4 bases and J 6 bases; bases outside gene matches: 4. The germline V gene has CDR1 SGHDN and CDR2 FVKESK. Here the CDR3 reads CASSPLAGGPNEQFF. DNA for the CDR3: TGTGCCAGCAGCCCTCTAGCGGGAGGGCCCAATGAGCAGTTCTTC.

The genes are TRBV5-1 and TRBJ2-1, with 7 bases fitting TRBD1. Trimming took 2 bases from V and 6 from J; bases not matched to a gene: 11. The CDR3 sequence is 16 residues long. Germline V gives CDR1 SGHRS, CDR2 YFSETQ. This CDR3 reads CASSFSHGQGVNEQFF. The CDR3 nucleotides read TGCGCCAGCAGCTTCTCTCACGGCCAGGGGGTCAATGAGCAGTTCTTC. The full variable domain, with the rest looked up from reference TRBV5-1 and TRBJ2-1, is KAGVTQTPRYLIKTRGQQVTLSCSPISGHRSVSWYQQTPGQGLQFLFEYFSETQRNKGNFPGRFSGRQFSNSRSEMNVSTLELGDSALYLCASSFSHGQGVNEQFFGPGTRLTVL.

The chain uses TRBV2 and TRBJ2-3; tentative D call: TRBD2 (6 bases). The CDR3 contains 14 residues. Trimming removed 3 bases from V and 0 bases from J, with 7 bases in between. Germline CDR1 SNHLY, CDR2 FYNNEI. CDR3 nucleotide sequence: TGTGCCAGCAGTGAGGGGACTAGCACAGATACGCAGTATTTT. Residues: CASSEGTSTDTQYF.

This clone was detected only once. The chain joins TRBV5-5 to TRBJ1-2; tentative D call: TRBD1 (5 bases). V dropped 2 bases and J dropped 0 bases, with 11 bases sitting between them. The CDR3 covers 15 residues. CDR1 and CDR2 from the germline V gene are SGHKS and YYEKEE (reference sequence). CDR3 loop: CASSFAGPTNYGYTF. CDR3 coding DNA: TGTGCCAGCAGCTTCGCAGGGCCGACTAACTATGGCTACACCTTC.

In DNA form, the CDR3 reads TGCAGCGTTGCGGTGCAGGGTGTCTACACCTTC. It is translated as CSVAVQGVYTF. V usage is TRBV29-1 and J usage is TRBJ1-2; weak D call: TRBD1 (5 bases). This CDR3 is built from 11 residues. V lost 4 bases, J lost 10 bases, and 13 bases lay in between. Looked up from germline, CDR1 is SQVTM and CDR2 is ANQGSEA.

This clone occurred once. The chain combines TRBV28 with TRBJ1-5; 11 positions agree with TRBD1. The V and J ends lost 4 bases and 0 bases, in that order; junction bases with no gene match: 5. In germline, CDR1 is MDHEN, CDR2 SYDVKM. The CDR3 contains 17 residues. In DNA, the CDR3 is TGTGCCAGCAGTTGGGGACAGGGGGGCCTTAGCAATCAGCCCCAGCATTTT. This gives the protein CASSWGQGGLSNQPQHF.

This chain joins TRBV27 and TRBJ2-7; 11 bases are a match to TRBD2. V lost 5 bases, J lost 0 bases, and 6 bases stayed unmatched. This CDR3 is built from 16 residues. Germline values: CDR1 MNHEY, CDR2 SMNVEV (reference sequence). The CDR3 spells CASSPLAGGSSYEQYF. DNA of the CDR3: TGTGCCAGCAGTCCCTTAGCGGGAGGGAGCTCCTACGAGCAGTACTTC.

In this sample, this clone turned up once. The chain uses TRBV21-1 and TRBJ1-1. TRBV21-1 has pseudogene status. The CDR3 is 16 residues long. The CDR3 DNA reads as TGTGCCAGCAGCAAAGTGGCGGGACGGATGAACACTGAAGCTTTCTTT. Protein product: CASSKVAGRMNTEAFF.

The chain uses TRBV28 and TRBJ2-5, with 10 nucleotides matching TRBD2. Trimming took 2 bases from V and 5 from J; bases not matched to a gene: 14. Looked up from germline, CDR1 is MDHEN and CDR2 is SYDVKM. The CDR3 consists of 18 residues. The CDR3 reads CASSLPSLAGEGGETQYF. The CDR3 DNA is TGTGCCAGCAGTTTACCGTCGCTAGCGGGAGAGGGTGGGGAGACCCAGTACTTC.

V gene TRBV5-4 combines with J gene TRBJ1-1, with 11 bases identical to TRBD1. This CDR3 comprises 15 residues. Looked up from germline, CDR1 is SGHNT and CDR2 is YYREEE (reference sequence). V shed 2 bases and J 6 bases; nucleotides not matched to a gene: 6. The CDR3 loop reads CASSFPGTGGSEAFF. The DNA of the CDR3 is TGTGCCAGCAGCTTCCCCGGGACAGGGGGGTCTGAAGCTTTCTTT.

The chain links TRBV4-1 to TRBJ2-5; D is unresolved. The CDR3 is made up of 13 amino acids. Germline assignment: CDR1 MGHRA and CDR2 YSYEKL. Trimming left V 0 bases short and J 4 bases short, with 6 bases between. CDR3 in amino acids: CASSQDLRETQYF. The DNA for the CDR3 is TGCGCCAGCAGCCAAGATCTGCGAGAGACCCAGTACTTC.

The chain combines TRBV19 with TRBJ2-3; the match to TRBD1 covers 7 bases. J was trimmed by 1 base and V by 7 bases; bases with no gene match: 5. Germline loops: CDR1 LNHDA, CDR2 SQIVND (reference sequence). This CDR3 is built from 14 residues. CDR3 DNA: TGTGCCAGTAAAGCGCAGGGGGGCACAGATACGCAGTATTTT. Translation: CASKAQGGTDTQYF.